These T cell receptor beta chains were read from a single sample in a study of blood T cell repertoires in COVID-19. Produced via immunoSEQ multiplex PCR; TCRdb's table is partial and in-frame only. This sample carries about 400,000 clones, 85% to 90% of them seen once, and the ten largest clones take 3%. Sequencing was done on a sample of peripheral blood. These receptors were taken from a human donor in a cohort sampled during active COVID-19. The CDR3 runs from the conserved cysteine through the conserved F or W. D genes are given only for firm matches. The size entry is marked missing in some rows and otherwise reads once, few, many or a size class.

d_call,v_call,clone_size,j_call,cdr3_aa,cdr3_nt
NA,TRBV27,NA,TRBJ1-5,CASSRGGWEPQHF,TGTGCCAGCAGTAGGGGGGGTTGGGAGCCCCAGCATTTT
TRBD1,TRBV5-1,NA,TRBJ2-1,CASSSRPTGHYNEQFF,TGCGCCAGCAGCTCACGGCCGACAGGGCACTACAATGAGCAGTTCTTC
NA,TRBV20-1,NA,TRBJ2-2,CSASSSHDYDTGELFF,TGCAGTGCTAGTTCTTCTCATGACTATGACACCGGGGAGCTGTTTTTT
TRBD2,TRBV6-5,NA,TRBJ2-1,CASRPPGLAGEQFF,TGTGCCAGCAGACCTCCGGGACTAGCTGGGGAGCAGTTCTTC
TRBD2,TRBV9,NA,TRBJ2-2,CASSVGGGRALNTGELFF,TGTGCCAGCAGCGTAGGGGGCGGGAGGGCCTTGAACACCGGGGAGCTGTTTTTT
TRBD1,TRBV13,once,TRBJ1-1,CASSSQPDREAEAFF,TGTGCCAGCAGCTCCCAGCCCGACAGGGAGGCTGAAGCTTTCTTT
NA,TRBV4-1,once,TRBJ1-4,CASSQVGLSNEKLFF,TGCGCCAGCAGCCAAGTTGGACTGAGCAATGAAAAACTGTTTTTT
NA,TRBV13,NA,TRBJ1-4,CASSSRTETNEKLFF,TGTGCCAGCAGCTCTCGGACAGAGACTAATGAAAAACTGTTTTTT
TRBD2,TRBV7-8,once,TRBJ2-3,CASSVRAGGFSTDTQYF,TGTGCCAGCAGCGTAAGAGCGGGGGGCTTTAGCACAGATACGCAGTATTTT
NA,TRBV5-1,NA,TRBJ1-4,CASSSPGQLPEKLFF,TGCGCCAGCAGCTCTCCGGGACAACTTCCAGAAAAACTGTTTTTT
NA,TRBV3-1/TRBV3-2,NA,TRBJ2-3,CASSQDFPTGMSTDTQYF,TGTGCCAGCAGCCAAGATTTCCCGACAGGTATGAGCACAGATACGCAGTATTTT
NA,TRBV7-9,once,TRBJ1-4,CASSFGVEEKLFF,TGTGCCAGCAGCTTCGGGGTTGAAGAAAAACTGTTTTTT
NA,TRBV18,NA,TRBJ2-7,CASSPYNTLGNYEQYF,TGTGCCAGCTCACCATACAATACCCTTGGCAACTACGAGCAGTACTTC
NA,TRBV28,NA,TRBJ1-2,CASSTNTRNYGYTF,TGTGCCAGCAGTACAAATACAAGAAACTATGGCTACACCTTC
NA,TRBV5-3,NA,TRBJ1-2,CARPPVEGWSYGYTF,TGTGCCAGACCTCCCGTGGAGGGATGGAGCTATGGCTACACCTTC
TRBD1,TRBV12-3/TRBV12-4,NA,TRBJ1-5,CASSSGQGAPQHF,TGTGCCAGCAGTTCGGGACAGGGGGCACCCCAGCATTTT
TRBD1,TRBV5-6,NA,TRBJ2-2,CASSAFQGALGFAGELFF,TGTGCCAGCAGCGCCTTCCAGGGGGCGCTTGGTTTCGCCGGGGAGCTGTTTTTT
NA,TRBV21-1,NA,TRBJ2-7,CASSKQQGYYEQYF,TGTGCCAGCAGCAAACAACAGGGTTACTACGAGCAGTACTTC
NA,TRBV4-1,NA,TRBJ2-7,CASSHTRGSSYEQYF,TGCGCCAGCAGCCATACTAGGGGGAGCTCCTACGAGCAGTACTTC
NA,TRBV19,NA,TRBJ2-1,CASSRGAEQFF,TGTGCCAGTAGTCGGGGGGCAGAGCAGTTCTTC
NA,TRBV7-9,NA,TRBJ2-5,CASSLGWTDQETQYF,TGTGCCAGCAGCTTAGGGTGGACAGATCAAGAGACCCAGTACTTC
NA,TRBV19,NA,TRBJ1-2,CASSFTGSNYGYTF,TGTGCCAGTAGTTTCACAGGGTCTAACTATGGCTACACCTTC
NA,TRBV30,NA,TRBJ2-5,CAWSLTAGDLSQETQYF,TGTGCCTGGAGTTTAACGGCAGGGGACCTATCCCAAGAGACCCAGTACTTC
TRBD2,TRBV10-3,once,TRBJ2-7,CANAPGTSADEQYF,TGTGCCAACGCCCCGGGGACTAGCGCTGACGAGCAGTACTTC
TRBD1,TRBV3-1/TRBV3-2,NA,TRBJ1-3,CASSQGTGLGNTIYF,TGTGCCAGCAGCCAAGGGACAGGGCTGGGAAACACCATATATTTT
TRBD2,TRBV27,NA,TRBJ2-1,CASATGTSGNNEQFF,TGTGCCAGCGCCACCGGGACTAGCGGGAATAATGAGCAGTTCTTC
TRBD1,TRBV10-3,NA,TRBJ2-1,CAISVTSGQGYNEQFF,TGTGCCATCAGTGTAACGTCCGGACAGGGGTACAATGAGCAGTTCTTC
NA,TRBV5-6,NA,TRBJ2-5,CASSLYRTVETQYF,TGTGCCAGCAGTCTTTATAGGACAGTGGAGACCCAGTACTTC
TRBD1,TRBV30,few,TRBJ1-6,CAWSVDREASPLHF,TGTGCCTGGAGTGTTGACAGGGAGGCTTCACCCCTCCACTTT
TRBD1,TRBV2,NA,TRBJ2-5,CASIGTGHQETQYF,TGTGCCAGCATTGGGACAGGGCACCAAGAGACCCAGTACTTC
NA,TRBV6-5,NA,TRBJ1-1,CASSSTGPSLGAEAFF,TGTGCCAGCAGTTCTACCGGGCCCTCATTGGGAGCTGAAGCTTTCTTT
TRBD1,TRBV11-2,NA,TRBJ2-5,CASSSLDRQETQYF,TGTGCCAGCAGCTCGCTGGACAGGCAAGAGACCCAGTACTTC
TRBD2,TRBV2,once,TRBJ2-2,CASSPGTKDTGELFF,TGTGCCAGCAGTCCCGGGACTAAGGACACCGGGGAGCTGTTTTTT